Presented here are 19 T cell receptor beta chains from one specimen sequenced in a study of Ad26.COV2.S vaccination and SARS-CoV-2 variants. The treatment here: about 20 received Ad26.COV2.S at low or high dose, single or two shots; about five received placebo; per-sample allocation not given. Sampling happened 63 days after the first vaccine or placebo injection. Some clones are missing from TCRdb's copy, which holds only in-frame ones; the method was immunoSEQ multiplex PCR. Of roughly 320,000 clones listed, about nine tenths are singletons. The input for sequencing was peripheral blood, taken in a trial of Ad26.COV2.S vaccine versus placebo. Receptors originate from a person between 18 and 59 years old who received the Ad26.COV2.S COVID-19 vaccine or a placebo.

The chain has TRBV10-3 and TRBJ2-7, with 7 bases matching TRBD1. Germline V CDR1 and CDR2: ENHRY, SYGVKD. With V trimmed by 5 bases and J by 5 bases, 9 bases remained unmatched. The CDR3 has 14 residues. The DNA for the CDR3 is TGTGCCATCAGTCCTGAAGACAGGGTCCACGAGCAGTACTTC. Amino acids: CAISPEDRVHEQYF.

V and J are TRBV9 and TRBJ2-1, with 9 positions matching TRBD2. The CDR3 spans 15 residues. The ends lost 6 bases at V and 6 bases at J; junction bases unmatched: 10. The germline gives CDR1 SGDLS, CDR2 YYNGEE. CDR3 nucleotides: TGTGCCAGCACCTTCTCGGCGGGGGGGCTCAATGAGCAGTTCTTC. Protein: CASTFSAGGLNEQFF.

This clone was recorded only once. Different DNA sequences within this sample yield the same CDR3. This chain joins TRBV6-4 and TRBJ2-3; TRBD2 agrees at 12 bases. CDR1 is MRHNA, CDR2 SNTAGT, per germline. The CDR3 spans 15 residues. The V and J ends lost 6 bases and 2 bases, in that order; junction bases with no gene match: 3. CDR3 DNA: TGTGCCAGCAGCAGACTAGCGGGGGCCACAGATACGCAGTATTTT. Protein: CASSRLAGATDTQYF.

V and J are TRBV7-2 and TRBJ2-5; the D gene is possibly TRBD2 (7 bases). The CDR3 is made up of 14 amino acids. Germline V gene lookup returns CDR1 SGHTA and CDR2 FQGNSA. Between the trimmed V and J ends, which lost 0 bases and 4 bases, there was a span of 9 bases. CDR3: CASSLAGGPETQYF. For the CDR3, the DNA is TGTGCCAGCAGCTTAGCGGGGGGGCCAGAGACCCAGTACTTC.

This rearrangement joins TRBV27 to TRBJ1-6; D is uncertain. The ends were cut back, 6 bases at V and 6 bases at J, with 3 bases in the middle. The CDR3 covers 11 residues. Germline-derived CDR1 and CDR2 are MNHEY and SMNVEV (reference sequence). CDR3 residues: CASRGNSPLHF. For the CDR3, the DNA is TGTGCCAGCAGGGGTAATTCACCCCTCCACTTT.

This sequence joins TRBV27 and TRBJ2-1; 10 bases line up with TRBD2. J lost 0 bases, V lost 6 bases, and 5 bases had no gene match. The CDR3 totals 16 residues. The germline V gene encodes CDR1 MNHEY and CDR2 SMNVEV (reference sequence). The CDR3 here is CASSGLADFSYNEQFF. The CDR3 region has the DNA TGTGCCAGCAGCGGACTAGCGGACTTCTCCTACAATGAGCAGTTCTTC.

The chain has TRBV3-1 (or the pseudogene TRBV3-2) and TRBJ2-1; TRBD2 agrees at 10 bases. The CDR3 contains 16 residues. The germline CDR1 and CDR2 sequences are LGHDT and YNNKEL (reference sequence). Trimming at V came to 0 bases and at J to 5 bases, leaving 4 bases not matched to a gene. The CDR3 coding sequence is TGTGCCAGCAGCCAAGAAAGCCTAGCGGGGGACAATGAGCAGTTCTTC. Its protein is CASSQESLAGDNEQFF.

The chain links TRBV7-3 to TRBJ2-3, with no clear D. Germline V CDR1 and CDR2: SGHTA, FQGTGA. This CDR3 has 15 residues. With 5 bases removed from V and 5 bases from J, the gap between germline ends came to 17 bases. CDR3 sequence reads: CASSPQAPLGDTQYF. The DNA of the CDR3 is TGTGCCAGCAGCCCACAAGCACCCCTCGGAGATACGCAGTATTTT.

The chain recombines TRBV3-1 (or the pseudogene TRBV3-2) with TRBJ1-1; D ambiguous. This CDR3 comprises 13 residues. With 4 bases removed from V and 5 bases from J, the gap between germline ends came to 11 bases. Per the germline V gene, CDR1 is LGHDT and CDR2 is YNNKEL (reference sequence). CDR3 DNA: TGTGCCAGCAGCCCTGGTTTAGGGACTGAAGCTTTCTTT. It codes for CASSPGLGTEAFF.

The rearrangement joins TRBV30 to TRBJ1-2; D is unresolved. CDR3 length: 11 amino acids. V was clipped by 2 bases and J by 5 bases, with 6 bases between them. The germline gives CDR1 GTSNPN, CDR2 SVGIG (reference sequence). The CDR3 nucleotides are TGTGCCTGGAGTCTGGATTATGGCTACACCTTC. It yields the protein CAWSLDYGYTF. Drawing the rest from reference TRBV30 and TRBJ1-2, the complete variable domain is SQTIHQWPATLVQPVGSPLSLECTVEGTSNPNLYWYRQAAGRGLQLLFYSVGIGQISSEVPQNLSASRPQDRQFILSSKKLLLSDSGFYLCAWSLDYGYTFGSGTRLTVV.

The chain uses TRBV19 and TRBJ1-2; D unresolved. The ends were cut back, 6 bases at V and 2 bases at J, with 10 bases in the middle. This CDR3 spans 13 amino acids. Germline-derived CDR1 and CDR2 are LNHDA and SQIVND (reference sequence). The CDR3, as DNA: TGTGCCAGTAGATTCGACGGCAACTATGGCTACACCTTC. This translates into CASRFDGNYGYTF.

This clone was observed once. The chain couples TRBV5-4 to TRBJ1-2; TRBD1 matches at 9 bases. Germline trimming cut 4 bases from V and 7 bases from J; bases unmatched to any gene: 5. CDR3 size: 13 residues. Germline V CDR1 and CDR2: SGHNT, YYREEE (reference sequence). The CDR3 loop is CASSQQGAGGYTF. In DNA form, the CDR3 reads TGTGCCAGCAGCCAACAGGGGGCGGGTGGCTACACCTTC. Drawing the rest from reference TRBV5-4 and TRBJ1-2, the complete variable domain is ETGVTQSPTHLIKTRGQQVTLRCSSQSGHNTVSWYQQALGQGPQFIFQYYREEENGRGNFPPRFSGLQFPNYSSELNVNALELDDSALYLCASSQQGAGGYTFGSGTRLTVV.

The chain has TRBV27 and TRBJ1-2; D uncertain. In germline, CDR1 is MNHEY, CDR2 SMNVEV (reference sequence). The CDR3 has 16 residues. V lost 3 bases, J lost 8 bases, and 22 bases lay in between. This CDR3 reads CASSLYPPEGMTGYTF. Written as DNA, the CDR3 is TGTGCCAGCAGTTTGTACCCACCGGAGGGTATGACGGGCTACACCTTC.

The rearrangement links TRBV30 to TRBJ1-2, with TRBD1 matching 7 bases. Germline CDR1 is GTSNPN and CDR2 is SVGIG (reference sequence). V trimming: 3 bases; J trimming: 7 bases; junction bases outside the gene matches: 11. This CDR3 spans 14 amino acids. The CDR3 region has the DNA TGTGCCTGGAGCCCGTTCAAGGGGGCGGGTGGCTACACCTTC. Protein sequence: CAWSPFKGAGGYTF.

The genes are TRBV4-2 and TRBJ2-7; 8 bases match TRBD1. Per germline, CDR1 LGHNA and CDR2 YNFKEQ. Trimming removed 2 bases from V and 2 bases from J; junction bases left unmatched: 5. This CDR3 spans 15 amino acids. Here the CDR3 reads CASSQPGQATYEQYF. DNA of the CDR3: TGTGCCAGCAGCCAACCGGGACAGGCTACCTACGAGCAGTACTTC.

The J gene is TRBJ1-2, the V gene TRBV29-1; D is perhaps TRBD1 (6 bases). V was shortened by 7 bases and J by 8 bases, with 14 bases between the two germline ends. Germline V gene sequence: CDR1 SQVTM, CDR2 ANQGSEA. There are 11 residues in the CDR3. The CDR3 loop reads CSAGAPGGYTF. CDR3 DNA: TGCAGCGCAGGGGCCCCGGGAGGCTACACCTTC.

A word on this clone: Compared with germline, one end of the junction differs, possibly owing to a read error. This chain links TRBV28 with TRBJ2-1; D might be TRBD1 (8 bases). The CDR3 totals 14 residues. From germline, CDR1 is MDHEN and CDR2 SYDVKM. CDR3 residues: CASNLQGGFNEQFF. The DNA for the CDR3 is TGTGCCAGCAATTTACAGGGGGGGTTCAATGAGCAGTTCTTC.

This chain connects TRBV19 to TRBJ2-5, with TRBD2 matching over 15 bases. J was trimmed by 1 base and V by 3 bases; bases with no gene match: 3. Per germline, CDR1 LNHDA and CDR2 SQIVND (reference sequence). This CDR3 spans 17 amino acids. The CDR3, as DNA: TGTGCCAGTAGTATGGGACTAGCGGGGGGAGTCCAAGAGACCCAGTACTTC. It specifies CASSMGLAGGVQETQYF.

This clone was detected only a few times. This sample also contains other DNA sequences that code for the same CDR3. The chain joins TRBV14 to TRBJ1-1; the D gene is possibly TRBD1 (6 bases). The CDR3 is made up of 14 amino acids. CDR1 and CDR2 (germline): SGHDN, FVKESK. V lost 0 bases and J lost 7, with 12 bases in between. CDR3 bases: TGTGCCAGCAGCCAAGATCGGGGCAGGGGTGAAGCTTTCTTT. Amino acids: CASSQDRGRGEAFF.